The 16 T cell receptor beta chains in this list originate from one sample, sequenced in a study of shared clonotypes between healthy human individuals. Clones were read by immunoSEQ multiplex PCR, and TCRdb kept only the in-frame ones, dropping some. The repertoire holds about 380,000 clones, with about 96% as singletons. The sample comprised memory CD8+ T cells sorted from blood. This sample's subset: CD45RO+ cells pooled with CCR7-negative TemRA cells. These receptor sequences come from a man aged 30 to 39 in good health.

V gene TRBV11-2 combines with J gene TRBJ2-1, with 7 positions matching TRBD1. There are 13 residues in the CDR3. Germline V CDR1 and CDR2: SGHAT, FQNNGV. Trimming at V came to 5 bases and at J to 6 bases, leaving 4 bases not matched to a gene. DNA of the CDR3: TGTGCCAGCAGCCAGGCAGGGGGCAATGAGCAGTTCTTC. This sequence encodes CASSQAGGNEQFF. The whole variable domain, filled in from reference TRBV11-2 and TRBJ2-1, reads EAGVAQSPRYKIIEKRQSVAFWCNPISGHATLYWYQQILGQGPKLLIQFQNNGVVDDSQLPKDRFSAERLKGVDSTLKIQPAKLEDSAVYLCASSQAGGNEQFFGPGTRLTVL.

The chain recombines TRBV28 with TRBJ1-1; D ambiguous. Trimming removed 6 bases from V and 10 bases from J, with 12 bases in between. CDR3 size: 11 residues. The germline V gene has CDR1 MDHEN and CDR2 SYDVKM. The CDR3 sequence is CASSGEFRAFF. For the CDR3, the DNA is TGTGCCAGCAGCGGGGAATTCAGAGCTTTCTTT.

This chain uses TRBV10-2 with TRBJ2-5; maybe TRBD1 (6 bases). Germline CDR1 and CDR2: WSHSY and SAAADI. The germline V and J ends were trimmed by 3 bases and 5 bases, with 16 bases remaining between them. This CDR3 has 15 residues. For the CDR3, the DNA is TGCGCCAGCAGTGATTGGGCGAAGGGGGAGGAGACCCAGTACTTC. Translating gives CASSDWAKGEETQYF.

V gene TRBV5-1 combines with J gene TRBJ1-1; 11 bases are shared with TRBD1. This CDR3 comprises 13 residues. Germline values: CDR1 SGHRS, CDR2 YFSETQ. V lost 6 bases to trimming and J lost 11 bases; unmatched junction nucleotides: 9. The CDR3, as DNA: TGCGCCAGCACCGGACAGGGGGCAACAGCGGCTTTCTTT. Its translation: CASTGQGATAAFF.

This clone was seen a single time. V is TRBV6-6 and J is TRBJ1-5, with TRBD1 as a possible D gene (5 bases). This CDR3 is built from 14 residues. The germline CDR1 and CDR2 sequences are MNHNY and SVGAGI (reference sequence). V lost 2 bases to trimming and J lost 6 bases, with 11 bases between them. The CDR3 bases are TGTGCCAGCAGTTACAGCCAGGGCCTTCAGCCCCAGCATTTT. Translated, it gives CASSYSQGLQPQHF.

V gene TRBV5-1 combines with J gene TRBJ1-5, with 10 bases matching TRBD1. Germline lookup yields CDR1 SGHRS and CDR2 YFSETQ. The J segment lost 5 bases and the V segment lost 1 base, leaving 15 bases of the junction unmatched. The CDR3 is made up of 19 amino acids. The CDR3 bases are TGCGCCAGCAGCTTGATTGAGAGGGACAGGGGACGTAAGGATCAGCCCCAGCATTTT. Its translation: CASSLIERDRGRKDQPQHF. The full variable domain, in which reference TRBV5-1 and TRBJ1-5 provide the parts outside the CDR3, is KAGVTQTPRYLIKTRGQQVTLSCSPISGHRSVSWYQQTPGQGLQFLFEYFSETQRNKGNFPGRFSGRQFSNSRSEMNVSTLELGDSALYLCASSLIERDRGRKDQPQHFGDGTRLSIL.

The chain carries TRBV19 and TRBJ2-1; 9 bases are shared with TRBD2. This CDR3 has 16 residues. With 5 bases clipped from V and 0 bases from J, the junction kept 5 bases outside the gene matches. CDR1 and CDR2 (germline): LNHDA, SQIVND (reference sequence). The CDR3 is CASSSNSGSSYNEQFF. In DNA, the CDR3 is TGTGCCAGTAGTTCCAATAGCGGGAGCTCCTACAATGAGCAGTTCTTC. The entire variable domain, with the rest obtained from reference TRBV19 and TRBJ2-1, is as follows: DGGITQSPKYLFRKEGQNVTLSCEQNLNHDAMYWYRQDPGQGLRLIYYSQIVNDFQKGDIAEGYSVSREKKESFPLTVTSAQKNPTAFYLCASSSNSGSSYNEQFFGPGTRLTVL.

CDR3 sequence: CASSYGAKEKLFF. CDR3 nucleotide sequence: TGTGCCAGCAGTTACGGCGCAAAGGAAAAACTGTTTTTT. V is TRBV6-5 and J is TRBJ1-4; D is uncertain. The germline CDR1 and CDR2 sequences are MNHEY and SVGAGI. The CDR3 length is 13 residues. V was clipped by 2 bases and J by 8 bases, with 9 bases between them.

The chain has TRBV12-1 and TRBJ2-7; the D call in the table, TRBD1, was not verified against the DNA. TRBV12-1 is a pseudogene segment. The CDR3 sequence is 19 residues long. For the CDR3, the DNA is TGTGCCAGCAGCTTTGGTTTTTTGGGGACAGGCACCTTACCGGACGAGCAGTACTTC. Its translation is CASSFGFLGTGTLPDEQYF.

CDR3 in DNA: TGTGCCAGCAGTGGGCGGACTAGCGCCTACAATGAGCAGTTCTTC. Translated, it gives CASSGRTSAYNEQFF. This chain connects TRBV2 to TRBJ2-1; 9 nucleotides agree with TRBD2. Per the germline V gene, CDR1 is SNHLY and CDR2 is FYNNEI. The length of the CDR3 is 15 residues. J was trimmed by 2 bases and V by 4 bases; bases with no gene match: 3. The complete variable domain, with remaining parts taken from reference TRBV2 and TRBJ2-1, reads EPEVTQTPSHQVTQMGQEVILRCVPISNHLYFYWYRQILGQKVEFLVSFYNNEISEKSEIFDDQFSVERPDGSNFTLKIRSTKLEDSAMYFCASSGRTSAYNEQFFGPGTRLTVL.

This clone has a handful of counts. The rearrangement uses TRBV5-6 and TRBJ1-5; 7 bases map to TRBD1. Germline V gene data show CDR1 as SGHDT and CDR2 as YYEEEE. The V gene end was trimmed by 0 bases and the J gene end by 6 bases; junction bases not matched to a gene: 0. The length of the CDR3 is 13 residues. CDR3 protein: CASSLGQGQPQHF. The CDR3 DNA follows: TGTGCCAGCAGCTTGGGACAGGGTCAGCCCCAGCATTTT.

The chain is built from TRBV12-1 and TRBJ2-7; TRBD2 is the table's D call, not checked against the DNA. TRBV12-1 is deemed a pseudogene. This CDR3 spans 17 amino acids. The CDR3 DNA sequence: TGTGCCAGCAGCTTACCGGGACTAGCGGGAGGGCCTTACGAGCAGTACTTC. It is translated as CASSLPGLAGGPYEQYF.

The chain is built from TRBV19 and TRBJ2-7; 8 bases fit TRBD1. Germline V gene data show CDR1 as LNHDA and CDR2 as SQIVND (reference sequence). There are 13 residues in the CDR3. V trimming: 3 bases; J trimming: 3 bases; junction bases outside the gene matches: 1. CDR3: CASSIDRGYEQYF. The CDR3 DNA reads as TGTGCCAGTAGTATTGACAGGGGCTACGAGCAGTACTTC. The full variable domain, rest sourced from reference TRBV19 and TRBJ2-7, is DGGITQSPKYLFRKEGQNVTLSCEQNLNHDAMYWYRQDPGQGLRLIYYSQIVNDFQKGDIAEGYSVSREKKESFPLTVTSAQKNPTAFYLCASSIDRGYEQYFGPGTRLTVT.

Only one count was recorded for this clone. The J gene is TRBJ2-3, the V gene TRBV30; 8 bases map to TRBD2. CDR1 and CDR2 (germline): GTSNPN, SVGIG (reference sequence). The CDR3 covers 15 residues. The ends lost 2 bases at V and 7 bases at J; junction bases unmatched: 11. The DNA for the CDR3 is TGTGCCTGGAGTCCTAGCGGGTCAGGGGCCCATACGCAGTATTTT. It translates to CAWSPSGSGAHTQYF.

CDR3 residues: CASSPRGQGLSDTQYF. The CDR3 DNA reads as TGCGCCAGCAGCCCCAGGGGTCAGGGGCTCTCAGATACGCAGTATTTT. V and J are TRBV5-1 and TRBJ2-3, with D perhaps matching TRBD1 (6 bases). The CDR3 loop spans 16 amino acids. Germline lookup yields CDR1 SGHRS and CDR2 YFSETQ. The V end lost 4 bases, the J end lost 4 bases, and 19 bases lay between the germline ends.

This chain connects TRBV27 to TRBJ2-2; no reliable D call. V lost 0 bases and J lost 6, with 11 bases in between. The CDR3 loop spans 15 amino acids. In germline, CDR1 is MNHEY, CDR2 SMNVEV (reference sequence). For the CDR3, the DNA is TGTGCCAGCAGTTTATCGAGGAACATCCCCGGGGAGCTGTTTTTT. Amino acids: CASSLSRNIPGELFF.